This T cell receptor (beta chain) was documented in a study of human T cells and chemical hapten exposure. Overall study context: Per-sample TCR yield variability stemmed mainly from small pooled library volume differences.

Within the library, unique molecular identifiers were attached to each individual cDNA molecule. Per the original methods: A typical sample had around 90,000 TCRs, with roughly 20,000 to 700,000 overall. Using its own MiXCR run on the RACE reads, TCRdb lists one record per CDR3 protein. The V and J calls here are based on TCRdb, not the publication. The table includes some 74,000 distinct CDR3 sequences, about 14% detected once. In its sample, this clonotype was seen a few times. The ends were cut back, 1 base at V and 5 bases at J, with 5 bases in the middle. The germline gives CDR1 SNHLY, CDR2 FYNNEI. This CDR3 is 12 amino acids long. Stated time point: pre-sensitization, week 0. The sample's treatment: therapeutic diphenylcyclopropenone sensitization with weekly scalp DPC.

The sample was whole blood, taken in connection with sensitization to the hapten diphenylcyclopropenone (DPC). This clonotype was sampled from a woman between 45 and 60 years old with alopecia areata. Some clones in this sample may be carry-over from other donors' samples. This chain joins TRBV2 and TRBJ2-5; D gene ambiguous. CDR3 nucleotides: TGTGCCAGCAGTGAAGAGCCGGAGACCCAGTACTTC. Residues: CASSEEPETQYF. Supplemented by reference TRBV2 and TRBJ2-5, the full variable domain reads EPEVTQTPSHQVTQMGQEVILRCVPISNHLYFYWYRQILGQKVEFLVSFYNNEISEKSEIFDDQFSVERPDGSNFTLKIRSTKLEDSAMYFCASSEEPETQYFGPGTRLLVL.